What follows is one T cell receptor (beta chain) and its context. These data come from a study of T cells in Graves' hyperthyroidism and ophthalmopathy. Template material for amplifying TCR beta CDR3 regions consisted of RNA transcripts. When the TCR CDR3 underwent first-round RT-PCR, the HTBI primer set was used. TCRdb independently ran MiXCR on the multiplex PCR reads; one entry per CDR3 protein. The sample shows roughly 300,000 distinct CDR3 sequences, over 15% of them seen only once. Lactation, pregnancy, other autoimmune disease or uncontrolled infection excluded patients. Trimming stripped 5 bases from V and 4 bases from J, with 11 bases between. CDR3 size: 14 residues.

This TCR derives from a woman aged 45 to 65 with Graves' hyperthyroidism. Input material: blood. The gene calls are TRBV12-3 or TRBV12-4 and TRBJ2-2, with D possibly TRBD2 on 6 matching bases. DNA for the CDR3: TGTGCCAGCAGTAAACCGGGGGTCACCGGGGAGCTGTTTTTT. It specifies CASSKPGVTGELFF.